This entry concerns a single TCR beta chain. Antigen: not known. CDR3 length: 15 residues. J gave up 7 bases and V 2 bases, and 7 bases lay outside the gene matches. Per germline, CDR1 SGHTA and CDR2 FQGNSA. This table comes from immunoSEQ multiplex PCR, and its TCRdb copy is limited to in-frame clones, with some not included. The profile covers about 1.1 million clones, with about 80% appearing a single time and under 0.6% taken by the ten largest. This sample was included in a study of shared clonotypes between healthy human individuals. On the study more broadly: Two female and a few male donors aged 18 to 49 were enrolled. Three plates each covered CD4 naive and memory; CD8 naive two, CD8 memory one. Study-level findings and limits: In general, naive subsets displayed greater estimated richness than memory subsets did.

The sequence came from a man between 18 and 35 years old in good health. Some clones in this sample may be carry-over from other donors' samples. Sequencing was performed on memory CD4+ T cells from PBMCs. Regarding subset: CD45RA-negative fraction. V and J are TRBV7-2 and TRBJ2-3; 9 positions match TRBD2. In nucleotides, the CDR3 is TGTGCCAGCAGCTTATGGGCTAGCGGGATATATACGCAGTATTTT. Its protein product is CASSLWASGIYTQYF.